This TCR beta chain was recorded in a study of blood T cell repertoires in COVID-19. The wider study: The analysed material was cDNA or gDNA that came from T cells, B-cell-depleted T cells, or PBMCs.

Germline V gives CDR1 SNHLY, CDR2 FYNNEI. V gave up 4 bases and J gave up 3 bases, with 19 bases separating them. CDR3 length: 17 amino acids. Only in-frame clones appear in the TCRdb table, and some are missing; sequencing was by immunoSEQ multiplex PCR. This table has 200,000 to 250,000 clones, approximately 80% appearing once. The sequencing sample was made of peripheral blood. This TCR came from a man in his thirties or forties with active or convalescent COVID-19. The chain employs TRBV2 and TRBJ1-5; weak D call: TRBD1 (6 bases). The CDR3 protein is CASSGHRVRRLNQPQHF. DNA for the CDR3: TGTGCCAGCAGTGGGCACAGGGTTCGGCGCCTCAATCAGCCCCAGCATTTT.